This T cell receptor beta chain appears in the sequencing data of a study of shared clonotypes between healthy human individuals. Of note for this clone: One end of the junction does not line up with germline, which may come from a read error. Other DNA sequences within the sample encode an identical CDR3.

This CDR3 is built from 15 residues. Germline V lookup: CDR1 MNHEY, CDR2 SVGAGI. Naive CD8 isolation took CD45RO-negative cells positively selected for CCR7 and excluded terminally differentiated effector memory CD45RA+ cells. At the deep level, the assay was run. Assay used: immunoSEQ multiplex PCR; TCRdb lists only in-frame clones, some missing. The repertoire has about 750,000 clones, almost 95% of them found once; the top ten carry about 24%. This sequence joins TRBV6-5 and TRBJ2-3, with D hard to call. The sample taken for sequencing was naive CD8+ T cells sorted from blood. This TCR was sampled from a man aged 25 to 45 in good health. CDR3: CASSYSEPSTDTQYF. The CDR3 DNA reads TGCGCCAGCAGTTACAGTGAGCCTAGCACAGATACGCAGTATTTT.